This T cell receptor (beta chain) was obtained from a study of PD-L1 blockade in urothelial cancer. Germline V gives CDR1 LNHDA, CDR2 SQIVND (reference sequence). CDR3 size: 14 residues. Trimming removed 5 bases from V and 5 bases from J, with 13 bases in between. Study-level points and caveats: Below-median pretreatment blood TCR clonality was a predictor of better survival.

About this clone: Its antigen is as yet unknown.

Profiled with immunoSEQ multiplex PCR; TCRdb holds only in-frame clones, not every one. The sample includes around 45,000 clones, approximately 83% of them seen just once. Noted time point: peripheral blood 6 weeks after treatment start. Pretreatment and on-treatment blood mononuclear cell samples were taken, totaling between 1 and 8 time points per patient. Sequenced here: PBMCs, sampled around atezolizumab (anti-PD-L1) treatment. The chain carries TRBV19 and TRBJ1-3; D gene unclear. This clonotype originated in a man aged 55-75 years with urothelial cancer. CDR3 nucleotide sequence: TGTGCCAGTAGTCCTCGGGGAGTGAGAAACACCATATATTTT. This translates into CASSPRGVRNTIYF.